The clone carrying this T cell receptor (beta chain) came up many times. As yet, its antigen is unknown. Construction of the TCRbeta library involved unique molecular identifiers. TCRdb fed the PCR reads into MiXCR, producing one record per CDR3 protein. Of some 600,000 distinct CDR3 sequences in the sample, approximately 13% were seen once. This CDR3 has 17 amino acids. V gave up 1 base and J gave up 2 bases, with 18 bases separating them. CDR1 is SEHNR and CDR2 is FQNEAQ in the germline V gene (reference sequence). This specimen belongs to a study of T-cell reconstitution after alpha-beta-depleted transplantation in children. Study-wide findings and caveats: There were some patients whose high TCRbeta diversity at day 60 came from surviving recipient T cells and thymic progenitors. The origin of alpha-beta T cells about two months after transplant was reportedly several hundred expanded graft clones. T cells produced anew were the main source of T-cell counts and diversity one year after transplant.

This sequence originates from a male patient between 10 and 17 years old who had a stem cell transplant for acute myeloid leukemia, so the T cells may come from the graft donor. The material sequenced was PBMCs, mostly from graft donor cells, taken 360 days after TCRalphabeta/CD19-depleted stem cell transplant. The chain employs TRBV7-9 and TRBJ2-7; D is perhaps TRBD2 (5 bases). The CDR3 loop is CASSLESIGLGTYEQYF. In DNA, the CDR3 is TGTGCCAGCAGCTTAGAGTCGATCGGCCTCGGGACCTACGAGCAGTACTTC.